This entry concerns a single T cell receptor (beta chain). This sample is drawn from a study of blood T cell repertoires in COVID-19. Background on the study: Samples of COVID-19 (acute and convalescent) were obtained from the United States, Italy and Spain. In each case, the material was cDNA or gDNA derived from T cells, B-cell-depleted T cells, or PBMCs.

As originally analysed: Amplification of reference gene primers provided the estimated nucleated cell counts. Method: immunoSEQ multiplex PCR; TCRdb's copy keeps in-frame clones and lacks some. The D gene and trimming were derived from the DNA, and the V and J assignments and clone size from that table. The repertoire holds under 200,000 clones, with 88% as singletons. This CDR3 contains 14 residues. Per the germline V gene, CDR1 is KGHSH and CDR2 is LQKENI. Trimming cost V 0 bases and J 1 base, with 6 bases left between them. This chain joins TRBV18 and TRBJ1-2; no clear D gene. Source material: peripheral blood. This receptor was identified in a man aged 40-49 years with active or convalescent COVID-19. In DNA form, the CDR3 reads TGTGCCAGCTCACCACCTCCAAATAACTATGGCTACACCTTC. This translates into CASSPPPNNYGYTF.